Below are 26 T cell receptor beta chains sequenced from a single sample in a study of beta chain features in type 1 diabetes. Of the isolated RNA, all was reverse transcribed, and so the sequenced material was expressed TCRB transcripts. The assay was immunoSEQ multiplex PCR, and TCRdb's table has in-frame clones only and misses some. The table lists more than 150,000 clones, 8.5% to 14% of them singletons. The source material was central memory CD4+ T cells from blood. The receptor set was obtained from a man younger than 35 in good health.

The rearrangement uses TRBV30 and TRBJ1-4; D is possibly TRBD1 (5 bases). V shed 3 bases and J shed 10 bases, with 21 bases lying between them. The CDR3 has 15 residues. Germline V gene lookup returns CDR1 GTSNPN and CDR2 SVGIG (reference sequence). The CDR3 loop reads CAWRDNRAIMGKLFF. The CDR3 DNA reads as TGTGCCTGGAGGGACAACCGGGCCATTATGGGAAAACTGTTTTTT.

This clone turned up a few times. V and J are TRBV5-1 and TRBJ2-1, with D possibly being TRBD2 (6 bases). The length of the CDR3 is 15 residues. The V gene lost 6 bases and the J gene lost 3 bases, with 16 bases spanning the gap. The germline V gene encodes CDR1 SGHRS and CDR2 YFSETQ. The CDR3 sequence: CASNRLGGLYNEQFF. The CDR3 DNA sequence: TGCGCCAGCAACCGACTGGGGGGACTCTACAATGAGCAGTTCTTC.

This clone has just a few counts. This rearrangement joins TRBV5-6 to TRBJ1-1; the D gene is possibly TRBD1 (6 bases). CDR3 length equals 14 residues. V lost 7 bases to trimming and J lost 1 base, with 14 bases between them. Germline V CDR1 and CDR2: SGHDT, YYEEEE. CDR3 sequence reads: CASSPGGGNTEAFF. The CDR3 nucleotides read TGTGCCAGCTCCCCCGGAGGGGGGAACACTGAAGCTTTCTTT.

This clone turned up a few times. CDR3 bases: TGTGCCAGCAGCGTATCAGGGACCGACGGCACTGAAGCTTTCTTT. Translated, it gives CASSVSGTDGTEAFF. The chain has TRBV9 and TRBJ1-1; tentative D call: TRBD1 (5 bases). The ends were cut back, 1 base at V and 4 bases at J, with 14 bases in the middle. The CDR3 sequence is 15 residues long. Germline values: CDR1 SGDLS, CDR2 YYNGEE.

This clone was seen only a few times. The chain links TRBV25-1 to TRBJ1-4, with D possibly matching TRBD1 (5 bases). CDR1 MGHDK and CDR2 SYGVNS come from the germline V gene. V lost 2 bases to trimming and J lost 7 bases, with 14 bases between them. The CDR3 runs 15 residues. CDR3 residues: CASSERGRATEKLFF. DNA of the CDR3: TGTGCCAGCAGTGAAAGGGGCAGGGCGACTGAAAAACTGTTTTTT.

The chain uses TRBV7-2 and TRBJ2-7; D is unresolved. The V end was cut by 5 bases, the J end by 3 bases, with 8 bases between. The length of the CDR3 is 12 residues. In germline, CDR1 is SGHTA, CDR2 FQGNSA. The chain's CDR3 is CASSRVGYEQYF. CDR3 sequence (DNA): TGTGCCAGCAGCAGGGTGGGCTACGAGCAGTACTTC.

This chain's CDR3 is CASRDRGEGHTQYF. Written as DNA, the CDR3 is TGTGCCAGCAGAGACCGGGGGGAGGGGCATACGCAGTATTTT. The chain combines TRBV7-2 with TRBJ2-3, with 7 positions matching TRBD2. The V gene's germline CDR1 is SGHTA and CDR2 FQGNSA. Trimming took 6 bases from V and 7 from J; bases not matched to a gene: 10. This CDR3 has 14 amino acids. The entire variable domain, with the rest obtained from reference TRBV7-2 and TRBJ2-3, is as follows: GAGVSQSPSNKVTEKGKDVELRCDPISGHTALYWYRQSLGQGLEFLIYFQGNSAPDKSGLPSDRFSAERTGGSVSTLTIQRTQQEDSAVYLCASRDRGEGHTQYFGPGTRLTVL.

This clone was counted ten times or more. This rearrangement joins TRBV25-1 to TRBJ2-4; 11 bases line up with TRBD1. The V gene end was trimmed by 4 bases and the J gene end by 6 bases; junction bases not matched to a gene: 2. The CDR3 runs to 14 residues. Per germline, CDR1 MGHDK and CDR2 SYGVNS. The CDR3 DNA sequence: TGTGCCAGCAGTGGGACAGGGGGCGGAAACATTCAGTACTTC. This gives the protein CASSGTGGGNIQYF.

A few counts support this clone. The chain couples TRBV6-5 to TRBJ2-7; TRBD1 matches 7 bases. From germline, CDR1 is MNHEY and CDR2 SVGAGI. The ends lost 7 bases at V and 3 bases at J; junction bases unmatched: 6. The CDR3 totals 13 residues. CDR3 region: CASIGRTGYEQYF. The CDR3 DNA reads as TGTGCCAGCATCGGGCGGACAGGCTACGAGCAGTACTTC.

The rearrangement joins TRBV7-2 to TRBJ2-7, with D unclear. CDR1 SGHTA and CDR2 FQGNSA come from the germline V gene. V dropped 1 base and J dropped 2 bases, with 12 bases sitting between them. The CDR3 covers 15 residues. This CDR3 is CASSLETYSAYEQYF. The CDR3 DNA sequence: TGTGCCAGCAGCTTAGAGACTTACAGCGCCTACGAGCAGTACTTC.

The gene calls are TRBV5-4 and TRBJ2-3; a possible D gene is TRBD1 (6 bases). Per germline, CDR1 SGHNT and CDR2 YYREEE (reference sequence). The CDR3 totals 14 residues. V was cut by 5 bases and J by 2 bases, with 12 bases left in between. CDR3 in DNA: TGTGCCAGCAGGCCTGACAGGTACACAGATACGCAGTATTTT. This gives the protein CASRPDRYTDTQYF.

The chain uses TRBV4-1 and TRBJ2-1, with 8 bases that match TRBD1. The CDR3 spans 15 residues. Germline CDR1 is MGHRA and CDR2 is YSYEKL. Trimming removed 4 bases from V and 3 bases from J; junction bases left unmatched: 5. The CDR3 DNA is TGCGCCAGCAGCCCGACAGGGGCGGACTACAATGAGCAGTTCTTC. Translation: CASSPTGADYNEQFF.

The V and J genes are TRBV28 and TRBJ2-7; D gene unclear. The germline V gene encodes CDR1 MDHEN and CDR2 SYDVKM. The V gene lost 6 bases and the J gene lost 0 bases, with 12 bases spanning the gap. The CDR3 contains 14 residues. The CDR3 DNA sequence: TGTGCCAGCAGACCTAGAGAGATCTCCTACGAGCAGTACTTC. As protein: CASRPREISYEQYF.

The V call is TRBV5-1, the J call TRBJ2-5; D not certain. Germline lookup yields CDR1 SGHRS and CDR2 YFSETQ. The CDR3 contains 15 residues. V lost 0 bases and J 5 bases, leaving 14 bases between the germline ends. CDR3 in amino acids: CASSLARNGPETQYF. Written as DNA, the CDR3 is TGCGCCAGCAGCTTGGCGAGAAATGGTCCGGAGACCCAGTACTTC.

This chain uses TRBV11-2 with TRBJ2-4; TRBD1 matches 11 bases. J lost 12 bases, V lost 5 bases, and 6 bases had no gene match. The CDR3 sequence is 13 residues long. Germline loops: CDR1 SGHAT, CDR2 FQNNGV. The CDR3 DNA reads as TGTGCCAGCAGCCTCGGGACAGGGGGAAATCAGTACTTC. Amino acids: CASSLGTGGNQYF.

The CDR3 sequence: CASKAQFNEKLFF. CDR3 nucleotides: TGTGCCAGCAAGGCCCAGTTTAATGAAAAACTGTTTTTT. This sequence joins TRBV6-5 and TRBJ1-4; D not certain. The V end was cut by 7 bases, the J end by 4 bases, with 10 bases between. This CDR3 has 13 amino acids. Germline CDR1 and CDR2: MNHEY and SVGAGI.

This clone was counted only a few times. The identical CDR3 is also encoded by other nucleotide sequences in the sample. The chain couples TRBV14 to TRBJ1-3, with a weak D call TRBD1 (5 bases). The CDR3 extends over 16 amino acids. Germline V gene sequence: CDR1 SGHDN, CDR2 FVKESK. Trimming left V 1 base short and J 4 bases short, with 14 bases between. DNA for the CDR3: TGTGCCAGCAGCCAAGGGAGGGGAGCAGGCGGAAACACCATATATTTT. Translated: CASSQGRGAGGNTIYF. The variable domain in full, completed from reference TRBV14 and TRBJ1-3, reads EAGVTQFPSHSVIEKGQTVTLRCDPISGHDNLYWYRRVMGKEIKFLLHFVKESKQDESGMPNNRFLAERTGGTYSTLKVQPAELEDSGVYFCASSQGRGAGGNTIYFGEGSWLTVV.

The sample holds a few counts of this clone. The chain employs TRBV2 and TRBJ2-1; D is perhaps TRBD2 (6 bases). V gave up 6 bases and J gave up 8 bases, with 11 bases separating them. The CDR3 consists of 12 residues. Germline CDR1 SNHLY, CDR2 FYNNEI. CDR3 amino acids: CASSLSGHEQFF. CDR3 nucleotide sequence: TGTGCCAGCAGCCTCAGCGGGCATGAGCAGTTCTTC.

This clone was detected a few times. The chain is built from TRBV4-2 and TRBJ1-2; 10 bases are shared with TRBD1. The V segment lost 2 bases and the J segment 5 bases; nucleotides outside the gene matches: 8. Germline V gene data show CDR1 as LGHNA and CDR2 as YNFKEQ. The CDR3 runs 16 residues. CDR3 region: CASSQPPGQGIYGYTF. The CDR3 region has the DNA TGTGCCAGCAGCCAACCGCCGGGACAGGGGATTTATGGCTACACCTTC.

This clone has a handful of counts. The rearrangement links TRBV13 to TRBJ2-3, with 10 bases identical to TRBD1. The CDR3 consists of 12 residues. Germline lookup yields CDR1 PRHDT and CDR2 FYEKMQ (reference sequence). Germline trimming cut 4 bases from V and 13 bases from J; bases unmatched to any gene: 5. CDR3 in DNA: TGTGCCAGCAGCTCTTCCGGGACAGGGGAGTATTTT. This sequence encodes CASSSSGTGEYF.

This clone was detected only a few times. The chain has TRBV13 and TRBJ2-3; D not resolved. V dropped 7 bases and J dropped 7 bases, with 15 bases sitting between them. Germline V gene sequence: CDR1 PRHDT, CDR2 FYEKMQ (reference sequence). The CDR3 sequence is 13 residues long. The CDR3 nucleotides read TGTGCCAGCACCCGCTCTGGATGGTATACGCAGTATTTT. This sequence encodes CASTRSGWYTQYF. Full variable domain (rest looked up from reference TRBV13 and TRBJ2-3): AAGVIQSPRHLIKEKRETATLKCYPIPRHDTVYWYQQGPGQDPQFLISFYEKMQSDKGSIPDRFSAQQFSDYHSELNMSSLELGDSALYFCASTRSGWYTQYFGPGTRLTVL.

The chain uses TRBV14 and TRBJ1-2; D ambiguous. The CDR3 is made up of 15 amino acids. Germline CDR1 and CDR2: SGHDN and FVKESK. Trimming removed 0 bases at V and 4 bases at J, with 12 bases between. The CDR3 coding sequence is TGTGCCAGCAGCCAAGAGCGGCACATGATCTATGGCTACACCTTC. Translation: CASSQERHMIYGYTF.

V gene TRBV28 combines with J gene TRBJ2-5, with 9 bases aligning to TRBD2. Germline trimming cut 1 base from V and 2 bases from J; bases unmatched to any gene: 2. CDR3 length: 15 residues. CDR1 is MDHEN, CDR2 SYDVKM, per germline. CDR3: CASSLLSGGQETQYF. The CDR3, as DNA: TGTGCCAGCAGTTTATTGAGCGGGGGGCAAGAGACCCAGTACTTC. The full variable domain, its missing parts supplied by reference TRBV28 and TRBJ2-5, is DVKVTQSSRYLVKRTGEKVFLECVQDMDHENMFWYRQDPGLGLRLIYFSYDVKMKEKGDIPEGYSVSREKKERFSLILESASTNQTSMYLCASSLLSGGQETQYFGPGTRLLVL.

This clone appeared a few times. V gene TRBV28 combines with J gene TRBJ2-4, with no clear D. Germline CDR1 MDHEN, CDR2 SYDVKM. The V end was cut by 6 bases, the J end by 0 bases, with 15 bases between. The CDR3 runs to 16 residues. The CDR3 is CASRPGRGVAKNIQYF. The CDR3 nucleotides read TGTGCCAGCAGACCCGGCCGAGGAGTAGCCAAAAACATTCAGTACTTC.

The chain employs TRBV30 and TRBJ2-2; a weak D match, TRBD1 (5 bases). Looked up from germline, CDR1 is GTSNPN and CDR2 is SVGIG (reference sequence). Trimming took 4 bases from V and 1 from J, leaving 10 bases between them. This CDR3 contains 14 residues. DNA of the CDR3: TGTGCCTGGAATCAGGGCCTGAACACCGGGGAGCTGTTTTTT. Protein sequence: CAWNQGLNTGELFF.

The chain carries TRBV7-6 and TRBJ2-7; TRBD1 matches 9 bases. The CDR3 runs to 15 residues. V lost 1 base to trimming and J lost 5 bases; unmatched junction nucleotides: 6. Germline values: CDR1 SGHVS, CDR2 FNYEAQ. CDR3: CASSLVGQGTNEQYF. Written as DNA, the CDR3 is TGTGCCAGCAGCTTAGTAGGACAGGGGACCAACGAGCAGTACTTC.